This is a list of T cell receptor beta chains from one sample in a study of OX40 agonist ivuxolimab in advanced cancers. TCRdb's table, derived via immunoSEQ multiplex PCR, lists solely in-frame clones and lacks some. The top ten hold approximately 1.5% of the sample, which has about 24,000 clones, 78% seen once. The sequences come from CD4+ or CD8+ T cells sorted from blood, collected in a trial of the OX40 agonist ivuxolimab. The receptor set was obtained from an adult with an advanced solid tumor such as melanoma, head and neck, liver or kidney cancer. Both conserved end residues are part of each CDR3. D genes are given only for firm matches. The size of a clone is reported for some rows only, either as once, few or many, or as a class for expanded clones.

clone_size: NA; d_call: TRBD2; j_call: TRBJ2-1; v_call: TRBV6-6; cdr3_aa: CASSYRGKRGRDEQFF; cdr3_nt: TGTGCCAGCAGTTACAGGGGGAAGCGGGGGAGAGATGAGCAGTTCTTC
clone_size: NA; d_call: NA; j_call: TRBJ2-2; v_call: TRBV5-1; cdr3_aa: CASSFRMNTGELFF; cdr3_nt: TGCGCCAGCAGCTTTAGGATGAACACCGGGGAGCTGTTTTTT
clone_size: once; d_call: TRBD2; j_call: TRBJ2-3; v_call: TRBV28; cdr3_aa: CASSVNSGTTQYF; cdr3_nt: TGTGCCAGCAGTGTCAATAGCGGGACTACGCAGTATTTT
clone_size: NA; d_call: NA; j_call: TRBJ1-1; v_call: TRBV4-3; cdr3_aa: CASSQDGGRGRFGTEAFF; cdr3_nt: TGCGCCAGCAGCCAAGATGGGGGCCGGGGGCGGTTTGGCACTGAAGCTTTCTTT
clone_size: NA; d_call: NA; j_call: TRBJ2-5; v_call: TRBV9; cdr3_aa: CASSVGGDRRETQYF; cdr3_nt: TGTGCCAGCAGCGTAGGAGGGGATCGGCGAGAGACCCAGTACTTC
clone_size: few; d_call: TRBD2; j_call: TRBJ2-1; v_call: TRBV5-1; cdr3_aa: CASSFPTSREQFF; cdr3_nt: TGCGCCAGCAGCTTCCCGACTAGCAGGGAGCAGTTCTTC
clone_size: few; d_call: TRBD2; j_call: TRBJ2-5; v_call: TRBV18; cdr3_aa: CASSPREGWSETQYF; cdr3_nt: TGTGCCAGCTCACCAAGGGAGGGATGGAGCGAGACCCAGTACTTC
clone_size: NA; d_call: TRBD1; j_call: TRBJ1-2; v_call: TRBV6-1; cdr3_aa: CASSERTGSGYTF; cdr3_nt: TGTGCCAGCAGCGAACGGACAGGAAGCGGCTACACCTTC
clone_size: NA; d_call: TRBD1; j_call: TRBJ2-1; v_call: TRBV4-3; cdr3_aa: CASSQGTGGYNEQFF; cdr3_nt: TGCGCCAGCAGCCAAGGGACAGGGGGCTACAATGAGCAGTTCTTC
clone_size: NA; d_call: NA; j_call: TRBJ1-4; v_call: TRBV9; cdr3_aa: CASSVGGRTNEKLFF; cdr3_nt: TGTGCCAGCAGCGTAGGGGGCCGGACTAATGAAAAACTGTTTTTT
clone_size: NA; d_call: TRBD2; j_call: TRBJ2-5; v_call: TRBV7-2; cdr3_aa: CASSPGPGGREQYF; cdr3_nt: TGTGCCAGCAGCCCGGGGCCTGGCGGGAGGGAGCAGTACTTC
clone_size: few; d_call: NA; j_call: TRBJ2-1; v_call: TRBV15; cdr3_aa: CATSRAIQNLNEQFF; cdr3_nt: TGTGCCACCAGCAGGGCCATACAGAACTTGAATGAGCAGTTCTTC
clone_size: NA; d_call: NA; j_call: TRBJ1-6; v_call: TRBV28; cdr3_aa: CASTLGGSSYNSPLHF; cdr3_nt: TGTGCCAGCACTTTGGGTGGCAGCTCCTATAATTCACCCCTCCACTTT
clone_size: once; d_call: TRBD1; j_call: TRBJ2-7; v_call: TRBV18; cdr3_aa: CASSPDRGGYEQYF; cdr3_nt: TGTGCCAGCTCGCCGGACAGGGGAGGCTACGAGCAGTACTTC
clone_size: NA; d_call: NA; j_call: TRBJ2-7; v_call: TRBV29-1; cdr3_aa: CSVAGTEQYF; cdr3_nt: TGCAGCGTTGCAGGGACCGAGCAGTACTTC
clone_size: few; d_call: NA; j_call: TRBJ1-4; v_call: TRBV15; cdr3_aa: CATTTRVNEKLFF; cdr3_nt: TGTGCCACCACGACAAGGGTTAATGAAAAACTGTTTTTT
clone_size: NA; d_call: NA; j_call: TRBJ2-7; v_call: TRBV18; cdr3_aa: CASSPTGTGIVEQYF; cdr3_nt: TGTGCCAGCTCGCCTACAGGGACGGGGATCGTAGAGCAGTACTTC
clone_size: NA; d_call: TRBD1; j_call: TRBJ1-1; v_call: TRBV5-1; cdr3_aa: CASSGQGGESFF; cdr3_nt: TGCGCCAGCAGTGGACAGGGAGGGGAATCTTTCTTT
clone_size: NA; d_call: TRBD2; j_call: TRBJ2-3; v_call: TRBV7-2; cdr3_aa: CASSKQRGGTDTQYF; cdr3_nt: TGTGCCAGCAGCAAGCAGCGGGGGGGCACAGATACGCAGTATTTT
clone_size: NA; d_call: NA; j_call: TRBJ1-2; v_call: TRBV11-2; cdr3_aa: CASSTLAINYGYTF; cdr3_nt: TGTGCCAGCAGCACCTTGGCCATCAACTATGGCTACACCTTC
clone_size: few; d_call: NA; j_call: TRBJ2-2; v_call: TRBV5-4; cdr3_aa: CASSLRRQNTGELFF; cdr3_nt: TGTGCCAGCAGCTTGAGGCGACAGAACACCGGGGAGCTGTTTTTT
clone_size: NA; d_call: TRBD1; j_call: TRBJ1-2; v_call: TRBV6-1; cdr3_aa: CASSEGQRYGYTF; cdr3_nt: TGTGCCAGCAGCGAGGGACAGAGATATGGCTACACCTTC
clone_size: once; d_call: TRBD1; j_call: TRBJ2-7; v_call: TRBV30; cdr3_aa: CAWSVGTGSSYEQYF; cdr3_nt: TGTGCCTGGAGTGTCGGGACAGGGAGCTCCTACGAGCAGTACTTC
clone_size: NA; d_call: NA; j_call: TRBJ1-4; v_call: TRBV7-8; cdr3_aa: CASSLAGYNEKLFF; cdr3_nt: TGTGCCAGCAGCTTAGCCGGCTATAATGAAAAACTGTTTTTT
clone_size: NA; d_call: NA; j_call: TRBJ1-2; v_call: TRBV20-1; cdr3_aa: CSARPPLGYTF; cdr3_nt: TGCAGTGCTAGGCCCCCCCTTGGCTACACCTTC
clone_size: NA; d_call: NA; j_call: TRBJ2-7; v_call: TRBV29-1; cdr3_aa: CSRGRAYEQYF; cdr3_nt: TGCAGCCGGGGAAGGGCCTACGAGCAGTACTTC